Listed here are 2 T cell receptor beta chains from one sample, sequenced in a study of blood T cell repertoires in COVID-19 (dated by TCRdb to the early 2020s). Library preparation used the immunoSEQ multiplex PCR assay. Here the immuneACCESS table is served through TCRdb, limited to in-frame sequences with V and J called. Missing clones are a known gap in these copies; in checked studies unresolved V genes cover under half, and the rest lacks a known reason. For this sample the table gives around 130,000 clones, of which around 80% were detected only once. The ten largest account for 9% to 15% of the sample. The sample comprised peripheral blood. The receptors derive from a woman aged 60-70 years with acute or convalescent COVID-19.

This chain uses TRBV21-1 with TRBJ2-1; no check of the table's D call, TRBD2, against the DNA was made. TRBV21-1 is a pseudogene segment. This CDR3 has 17 residues. As DNA, the CDR3 is TGTGCCAGCAGCTTCCACTTAGCGGACTTGGAATACAATGAGCAGTTCTTC. As protein: CASSFHLADLEYNEQFF.

This chain uses TRBV2 with TRBJ1-1; D is uncertain. The CDR3 sequence is 12 residues long. V lost 10 bases, J lost 2 bases, and 11 bases lay in between. The germline CDR1 and CDR2 sequences are SNHLY and FYNNEI. Here the CDR3 reads CATRTYNTEAFF. For the CDR3, the DNA is TGTGCCACCCGCACTTATAACACTGAAGCTTTCTTT.